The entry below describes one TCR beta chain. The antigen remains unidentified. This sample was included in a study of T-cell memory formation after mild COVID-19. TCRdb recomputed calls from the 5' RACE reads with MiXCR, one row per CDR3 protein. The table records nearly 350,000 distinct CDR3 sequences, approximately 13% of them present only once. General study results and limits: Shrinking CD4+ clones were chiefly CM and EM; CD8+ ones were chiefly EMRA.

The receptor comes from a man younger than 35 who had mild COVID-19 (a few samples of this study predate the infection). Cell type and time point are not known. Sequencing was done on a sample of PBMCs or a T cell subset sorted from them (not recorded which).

Here the CDR3 reads CASSFEDRGPNTGELFF. The CDR3, as DNA: TGTGCCAGCAGTTTCGAGGACAGGGGGCCGAACACCGGGGAGCTGTTTTTT. The chain employs TRBV12-3 or TRBV12-4 and TRBJ2-2; 11 nucleotides line up with TRBD1. The V and J ends lost 3 bases and 0 bases, in that order; junction bases with no gene match: 3. This CDR3 comprises 17 residues.